The rows below give T cell receptor beta chains drawn from one sample of a study of T-cell reconstitution after alpha-beta-depleted transplantation in children. TCRdb analysed the PCR reads with MiXCR anew, one entry per CDR3 protein. The sample holds 380,000 or so distinct CDR3 sequences, more than 10% seen once. The specimen comprised PBMCs, sampled from the stem cell graft. Source of these receptors: a human donor who donated a stem cell graft to a child with Fanconi anemia. Each CDR3 is given with its conserved first and last residue. The D gene is left open where the match is weak. Clone size is stated in some rows and not others, as once, few, many or a class when expanded.

cdr3_nt cdr3_aa v_call d_call clone_size j_call
TGTGCCAGCAGTCTCGAGGGAGGGTTTGGCTACACCTTC CASSLEGGFGYTF TRBV28 - few TRBJ1-2
TGTGCTAGTTCAGGCTATGGCTACACCTTC CASSGYGYTF TRBV28 - many TRBJ1-2
TGTGCCAGCGGGTTAATCGAGACCCAGTACTTC CASGLIETQYF TRBV12-3/TRBV12-4 - many TRBJ2-5
TGCGCCAGCAGCCAAGATGGGGACGAGGAGGAAAAACTGTTTTTT CASSQDGDEEEKLFF TRBV4-3 - many TRBJ1-4
TGTGCCAGCAGCCAAGGCCGATCATGGGGTAGTACCACCTATGGCTACACCTTC CASSQGRSWGSTTYGYTF TRBV4-2 - - TRBJ1-2
TGTGCCAGCAGTTATAGAACTTCCGGGACAGGGGCCCAGCCCCAGCATTTT CASSYRTSGTGAQPQHF TRBV11-2 TRBD1 few TRBJ1-5
TGCGCCAGCAGCCAAGATGCGTTTATTTCTTCGGACACTGAAGCTTTCTTT CASSQDAFISSDTEAFF TRBV4-3 - - TRBJ1-1
TGTGCCAGCAGGGACCCCGGAAGAGTAGAAGCTTTCTTT CASRDPGRVEAFF TRBV6-1 - - TRBJ1-1
TGTGCCTGGAGTGTCCCCAGGGACGGCTACACCTTC CAWSVPRDGYTF TRBV30 - few TRBJ1-2
TGTGCCAGCAGTCCTCAGGGATTAGGAGAGACCCAGTACTTC CASSPQGLGETQYF TRBV6-1 - - TRBJ2-5
TGTGCCAGCAGTTACGAAGCGGGGGGGCACGCTAGCACAGATACGCAGTATTTT CASSYEAGGHASTDTQYF TRBV6-2/TRBV6-3 TRBD2 - TRBJ2-3
TGTGCGAGTAAAATTTTGAATGAGCAGTTCTTC CASKILNEQFF TRBV6-2/TRBV6-3 - many TRBJ2-1
TGTGCCATCAGTGATGGGAGCTCTGGAAACACCATATATTTT CAISDGSSGNTIYF TRBV10-3 - few TRBJ1-3
TGTACCTGCGGAGAGACGGTGGAAGTCATGAGCTCTGGAAACACCATATATTTT CTCGETVEVMSSGNTIYF TRBV2 - - TRBJ1-3
TGCAGCGTTGCCAGCTGGCCGAACACTGAAGCTTTCTTT CSVASWPNTEAFF TRBV29-1 - - TRBJ1-1
TGCAGCGCCGAGAGGGATGTAGGTGAAAAACTGTTTTTT CSAERDVGEKLFF TRBV29-1 - - TRBJ1-4
TGTGCCACCGCCCGGGGGCGGGGGGGATACCAAGAGACCCAGTACTTC CATARGRGGYQETQYF TRBV15 TRBD2 many TRBJ2-5
TGTGCCAGCAGCCAAGGGGTTACTGAAGCTTTCTTT CASSQGVTEAFF TRBV3-1 - - TRBJ1-1
TGTGCCAGCAGTCTCCCCGGGACTTCCTACGAGCAGTACTTC CASSLPGTSYEQYF TRBV11-2 - few TRBJ2-7
TGCGCCAGCAGCGGAGGGAGTGCGTACCAAGAGACCCAGTACTTC CASSGGSAYQETQYF TRBV5-1 - few TRBJ2-5
TGTGCCAGCAGCCATGATAGGGGCCGCAACACTGAAGCTTTCTTT CASSHDRGRNTEAFF TRBV4-2 - - TRBJ1-1
TGCGCCAGCAGCCAAGAGAATTTAATTAACGGACAGTCCACCGGGGAGCTGTTTTTT CASSQENLINGQSTGELFF TRBV4-3 - few TRBJ2-2
TGCGCCAGCAGCCCACGGGACAGCGGGGAGCTGTTTTTT CASSPRDSGELFF TRBV5-1 TRBD1 few TRBJ2-2
TGCGCCAGCAGCTTGGAAGGAGGGGGGAGTTACAATGAGCAGTTCTTC CASSLEGGGSYNEQFF TRBV5-1 - few TRBJ2-1
TGTGCCAGCAGCTTAGAGAAGGACACTGAAGCTTTCTTT CASSLEKDTEAFF TRBV7-6 - many TRBJ1-1
TGTGCCATCCAAGGCGGACAGGGCTATGGCTACACCTTC CAIQGGQGYGYTF TRBV10-3 TRBD1 few TRBJ1-2
TGTGCCAGCAGTGACCCGGGGGCGGCGAACACCGGGGAGCTGTTTTTT CASSDPGAANTGELFF TRBV25-1 - many TRBJ2-2
TGTGCCAGCAGCGAGGGGGCCGAGGGGTATGAAAAACTGTTTTTT CASSEGAEGYEKLFF TRBV12-3/TRBV12-4 TRBD1 few TRBJ1-4
TGCAGCGTTGAAGGGACTAGCGGGGGGCCGGGGACCTACAATGAGCAGTTCTTC CSVEGTSGGPGTYNEQFF TRBV29-1 TRBD2 many TRBJ2-1
TGTGCCAGCAGTGAAGCGCTTTTTCTCGTAGAGGGGAGCTATGGCTACACCTTC CASSEALFLVEGSYGYTF TRBV6-1 - - TRBJ1-2
TGCGCCAGCAGCTTATCGACAGGGACAGGAGATACGCAGTATTTT CASSLSTGTGDTQYF TRBV5-1 TRBD1 many TRBJ2-3
TGCAGTGCTAGAGATTTTGCGGGGGAGGCTGAAGCTTTCTTT CSARDFAGEAEAFF TRBV20-1 - - TRBJ1-1
TGCAGTGCTAGAGGAGGGACATTTCAGGAGACCCAGTACTTC CSARGGTFQETQYF TRBV20-1 - - TRBJ2-5
TGTGCCAGCAGTTTATTGAGGTCCACCGGGGAGCTGTTTTTT CASSLLRSTGELFF TRBV28 - many TRBJ2-2
TGTGCCAGCAGTATGAGGACACCCAGCTCTGGAAACACCATATATTTT CASSMRTPSSGNTIYF TRBV12-3/TRBV12-4 - many TRBJ1-3
TGTGCCAGCAGGTCCACAGGGGGTGGCAATCAGCCCCAGCATTTT CASRSTGGGNQPQHF TRBV12-3/TRBV12-4 TRBD1 - TRBJ1-5
TGTGCCAGCAGCCAATCTGGCTATGAGCAGTTCTTC CASSQSGYEQFF TRBV4-2 - many TRBJ2-1
TGTGCCAGCACCCTCGAGGGCCTGGGTACGCAGTATTTT CASTLEGLGTQYF TRBV5-6 - - TRBJ2-3
TGTGCCAGCAGTTTTCAGGGGCCTAGAGAAAAACTGTTTTTT CASSFQGPREKLFF TRBV12-3/TRBV12-4 - few TRBJ1-4
TGTGCCAGCACCTTCGATTTACCAGGGGGCCTCTATGGCTACACCTTC CASTFDLPGGLYGYTF TRBV6-2/TRBV6-3 TRBD1 few TRBJ1-2
TGTGCCACCAGTCGAGACAGGGTACAGGAGACCCAGTACTTC CATSRDRVQETQYF TRBV15 TRBD1 many TRBJ2-5
TGTGCCTACTACCCTCGCCAAGAGACCCAGTACTTC CAYYPRQETQYF TRBV30 - few TRBJ2-5
TGTGCCAGCAGCGAGTACCGACAGGGTTTCTATGGCTACACCTTC CASSEYRQGFYGYTF TRBV5-6 TRBD1 many TRBJ1-2
TGTGCCAGCAGCTTAGTCTCCGGGGGGTTGAATGGCTACACCTTC CASSLVSGGLNGYTF TRBV7-6 - many TRBJ1-2
TGCGCCAGCAGCTCCCCCGGGACTGCCGAGCAGTACTTC CASSSPGTAEQYF TRBV5-1 - - TRBJ2-7
TGTGCCAGCAGCTACTCCTTTGGTCGCCGTCTGGGGGGCACTGAAGCTTTCTTT CASSYSFGRRLGGTEAFF TRBV3-1 - few TRBJ1-1
TGTGCCATCAGGACAGGGTTAGATACGCAGTATTTT CAIRTGLDTQYF TRBV10-3 TRBD1 many TRBJ2-3
TGCGCCACCACCCCGTGGACAGGCGGTGGCGGGGAGCTGTTTTTT CATTPWTGGGGELFF TRBV4-1 TRBD1 few TRBJ2-2
TGCAGCGTTGCATTCGGGGAGGGCAGATTCACAGATACGCAGTATTTT CSVAFGEGRFTDTQYF TRBV29-1 TRBD2 many TRBJ2-3
TGCAGTGCTAGAGATAACAGCGGGGGGCCAGATACGCAGTATTTT CSARDNSGGPDTQYF TRBV20-1 TRBD2 many TRBJ2-3